This is a list of T cell receptor beta chains from one sample in a study of response to subunit inactivated influenza vaccine. Using its own MiXCR run on the RT-PCR reads, TCRdb lists one record per CDR3 protein. Of 500,000 to 600,000 distinct CDR3 sequences in the sample, 10% to 12% were seen once. This sample also belongs to another study, concerning T cells expressing NK-cell markers.

Sequences were derived from PBMCs from blood, sampled on the day of vaccination. The source of these receptors is a man aged 45-60 years who received an inactivated influenza vaccine. Both conserved end residues are part of each CDR3. Each record gives: clone size, J gene, D gene, V gene, CDR3 protein, CDR3 DNA. D genes are given only for firm matches. Clone size, where shown, is once, few, many, or a class for clones that have expanded.

few | TRBJ2-5 | - | TRBV20-1 | CSASQGRGTQYF | TGCAGTGCTAGTCAGGGACGAGGGACCCAGTACTTC
few | TRBJ1-5 | - | TRBV18 | CASSPRGTGEPQHF | TGTGCCAGCTCACCACGGGGTACCGGGGAGCCCCAGCATTTT
few | TRBJ2-7 | TRBD2 | TRBV12-3/TRBV12-4 | CASSFAGGNEQYF | TGTGCCAGCAGTTTCGCCGGGGGGAACGAGCAGTACTTC
few | TRBJ2-7 | - | TRBV29-1 | CSGLTDPSSYEQYF | TGCAGCGGACTGACAGACCCTTCCTCCTACGAGCAGTACTTC
few | TRBJ2-7 | TRBD2 | TRBV6-5 | CASSYESGRPATLYF | TGTGCCAGCAGTTACGAGAGCGGGAGGCCCGCTACTCTGTACTTC
- | TRBJ2-2 | TRBD2 | TRBV6-1 | CASSRSSGGPNTGELFF | TGTGCCAGCAGTAGATCTAGCGGGGGACCGAACACCGGGGAGCTGTTTTTT
- | TRBJ1-6 | - | TRBV30 | CAWSPFGGDNSPLHF | TGTGCCTGGAGTCCTTTCGGGGGAGATAATTCACCCCTCCACTTT
- | TRBJ2-1 | TRBD2 | TRBV12-3/TRBV12-4 | CANGLGRGRIYNEQFF | TGTGCCAATGGTTTAGGGCGCGGGAGAATCTACAATGAGCAGTTCTTC
many | TRBJ2-2 | TRBD2 | TRBV7-2 | CASSLTSGNTGELFF | TGTGCCAGCAGCTTAACTAGCGGGAACACCGGGGAGCTGTTTTTT
many | TRBJ2-7 | TRBD2 | TRBV12-3/TRBV12-4 | CASSSSRTSAYEQYF | TGTGCCAGCAGTTCATCCAGGACTAGCGCCTACGAGCAGTACTTC
- | TRBJ2-7 | - | TRBV6-2/TRBV6-3 | CASTPEAGVVEQYF | TGTGCCAGCACACCCGAGGCAGGGGTCGTCGAGCAGTACTTC
- | TRBJ2-5 | - | TRBV30 | CAWARLGETQYF | TGTGCCTGGGCCAGACTAGGGGAGACCCAGTACTTC
few | TRBJ1-2 | - | TRBV6-5 | CASSYSNYGALWGYTF | TGTGCCAGCAGTTACTCGAATTACGGCGCACTGTGGGGCTACACCTTC
- | TRBJ2-1 | TRBD2 | TRBV27 | CASSLQGLAGEYNEQFF | TGTGCCAGCAGTTTACAAGGACTAGCGGGGGAGTACAATGAGCAGTTCTTC
- | TRBJ2-7 | TRBD1 | TRBV9 | CASSNRDSAPYEQYF | TGTGCCAGCAGCAACCGGGACAGTGCCCCCTACGAGCAGTACTTC
- | TRBJ2-2 | - | TRBV12-3/TRBV12-4 | CASSRAGLTGELFF | TGTGCCAGCAGTCGAGCGGGTCTTACCGGGGAGCTGTTTTTT
- | TRBJ2-7 | - | TRBV3-1 | CASSPTVGGFTYEQYF | TGTGCCAGCAGCCCCACGGTAGGAGGATTCACCTACGAGCAGTACTTC
few | TRBJ2-1 | TRBD2 | TRBV7-2 | CASSLLAGDSYNEQFF | TGTGCCAGCAGCTTACTAGCGGGAGATTCCTACAATGAGCAGTTCTTC
- | TRBJ2-5 | TRBD1 | TRBV5-1 | CASSPRTGWFQETQYF | TGCGCCAGCAGCCCGCGGACAGGGTGGTTCCAAGAGACCCAGTACTTC
many | TRBJ1-2 | - | TRBV5-1 | CASSLSGNYGYTF | TGTGCCAGCAGTTTGTCAGGAAACTATGGCTACACCTTC
few | TRBJ2-1 | - | TRBV12-3/TRBV12-4 | CASSLGVGRGATGEQFF | TGTGCCAGCAGTTTAGGTGTTGGCAGGGGAGCTACAGGGGAGCAGTTCTTC
few | TRBJ2-7 | - | TRBV7-9 | CASRFGDGYEQYF | TGTGCCAGCAGATTCGGGGATGGGTACGAGCAGTACTTC
- | TRBJ2-1 | TRBD1 | TRBV24-1 | CATSDPGQSYNEQFF | TGTGCCACCAGTGATCCGGGACAGTCTTACAATGAGCAGTTCTTC
few | TRBJ1-2 | - | TRBV19 | CASREFGYTF | TGTGCCAGCAGGGAATTTGGCTACACCTTC
few | TRBJ2-5 | TRBD2 | TRBV20-1 | CSASGVRGRAQETQYF | TGCAGTGCTAGTGGGGTTCGCGGGAGGGCCCAAGAGACCCAGTACTTC
- | TRBJ2-1 | - | TRBV10-3 | CAISESTLANEQFF | TGTGCCATCAGTGAGTCGACGTTAGCCAATGAGCAGTTCTTC
few | TRBJ2-3 | TRBD1 | TRBV24-1 | CATSDSTGFSTTDTQYF | TGTGCCACCAGTGATTCGACAGGGTTTTCAACTACAGATACGCAGTATTTT
few | TRBJ2-5 | TRBD2 | TRBV11-2 | CASSLVSSGRMVGGETQYF | TGTGCCAGCAGCTTAGTATCTAGCGGGAGGATGGTGGGCGGAGAGACCCAGTACTTC
many | TRBJ2-2 | TRBD2 | TRBV12-3/TRBV12-4 | CASSPLPLAGTNTGELFF | TGTGCCAGCAGTCCCCTTCCCTTAGCGGGGACGAACACCGGGGAGCTGTTTTTT
- | TRBJ1-1 | TRBD1 | TRBV20-1 | CSAREGTGGTEAFF | TGCAGTGCTAGAGAGGGGACAGGGGGCACTGAAGCTTTCTTT
- | TRBJ2-7 | TRBD2 | TRBV7-9 | CASRYSGVGEQYF | TGTGCCAGCAGATATAGCGGGGTGGGCGAGCAGTACTTC
few | TRBJ1-2 | TRBD1 | TRBV5-1 | CASSTGQPSLDYGYTF | TGCGCCAGCAGCACGGGACAGCCCAGCCTTGACTATGGCTACACCTTC
few | TRBJ2-1 | - | TRBV6-2/TRBV6-3 | CASSYGFRQVSYNEQFF | TGTGCCAGCAGTTATGGTTTTCGACAGGTCTCCTACAATGAGCAGTTCTTC
- | TRBJ1-1 | - | TRBV25-1 | CASAARHRTEAFF | TGTGCCAGTGCGGCAAGACATAGGACTGAAGCTTTCTTT
- | TRBJ1-1 | - | TRBV9 | CASSPHKGTEAFF | TGTGCCAGCAGCCCCCACAAGGGCACTGAAGCTTTCTTT
few | TRBJ1-6 | TRBD1 | TRBV27 | CASSPNQGGSPLHF | TGTGCCAGCAGTCCCAACCAGGGGGGATCACCCCTCCACTTT
few | TRBJ1-2 | - | TRBV7-6 | CASSLEVGQAVYGYTF | TGTGCCAGCAGCCTAGAGGTTGGGCAGGCCGTTTATGGCTACACCTTC
many | TRBJ2-7 | TRBD2 | TRBV29-1 | CSVAPGGTYEQYF | TGCAGCGTTGCTCCGGGGGGAACCTACGAGCAGTACTTC
many | TRBJ2-7 | TRBD2 | TRBV4-2 | CASSQEGFPSGSSYEQYF | TGTGCCAGCAGCCAAGAGGGGTTTCCTAGCGGAAGCTCCTACGAGCAGTACTTC
few | TRBJ2-1 | - | TRBV4-2 | CASSQAAGDGSYNEQFF | TGTGCCAGCAGCCAGGCCGCCGGGGACGGCTCCTACAATGAGCAGTTCTTC
- | TRBJ2-6 | - | TRBV7-2 | CASSLGFEGTGANVLTF | TGTGCCAGCAGCTTAGGGTTCGAGGGGACTGGGGCCAACGTCCTGACTTTC